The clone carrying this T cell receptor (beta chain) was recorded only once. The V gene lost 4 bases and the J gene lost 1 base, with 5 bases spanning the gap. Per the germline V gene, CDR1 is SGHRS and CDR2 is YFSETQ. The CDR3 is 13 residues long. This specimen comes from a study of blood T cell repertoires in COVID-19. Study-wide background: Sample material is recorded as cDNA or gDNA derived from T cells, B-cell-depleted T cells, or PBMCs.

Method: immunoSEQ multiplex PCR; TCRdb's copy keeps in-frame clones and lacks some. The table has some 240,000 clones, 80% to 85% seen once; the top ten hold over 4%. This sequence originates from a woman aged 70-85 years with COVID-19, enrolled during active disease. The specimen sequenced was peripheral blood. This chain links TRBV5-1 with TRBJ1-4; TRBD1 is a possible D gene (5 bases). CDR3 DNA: TGCGCCAGCAGCCAGGGAACTAATGAAAAACTGTTTTTT. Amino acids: CASSQGTNEKLFF.